These 18 T cell receptor beta chains originate from one sample sequenced in a study of blood T cell repertoires in COVID-19 (TCRdb year 2020). The protocol used for the library was the immunoSEQ multiplex PCR assay. As stored in TCRdb, this immuneACCESS dataset retains in-frame rearrangements with V and J assigned. A fraction of the clones does not appear; measured against another copy, unresolved V genes explain less than half of the discrepancy, and the remainder lacks a known reason. The sample table contains over 200,000 clones; only one count was recorded for 75% to 90% of them. Clones ranked in the top ten supply approximately 5.3% of the sample. The source material was peripheral blood. Receptors were obtained from a human donor in a cohort sampled during active COVID-19.

The table lists this clone with many counts. The chain couples TRBV4-3 to TRBJ1-1, with TRBD1 as a possible D gene (5 bases). Trimming removed 0 bases from V and 0 bases from J, with 8 bases in between. In germline, CDR1 is LGHNA, CDR2 YSLEER. CDR3 size: 15 residues. In nucleotides, the CDR3 is TGCGCCAGCAGCCAAGATGGGGCCTTGAACACTGAAGCTTTCTTT. This codes for CASSQDGALNTEAFF.

V usage is TRBV6-2 or TRBV6-3 and J usage is TRBJ2-1; 9 nucleotides match TRBD1. The CDR3 runs to 14 residues. Trimming at V came to 7 bases and at J to 4 bases, leaving 5 bases not matched to a gene. CDR1 MNHEY and CDR2 SVGEGT come from the germline V gene. The DNA of the CDR3 is TGTGCCAGCAACCCACAGGGGGCTTACAATGAGCAGTTCTTC. This gives the protein CASNPQGAYNEQFF.

The V call is TRBV14, the J call TRBJ2-7, with D possibly being TRBD2 (7 bases). V lost 4 bases and J lost 0, with 16 bases in between. The CDR3 spans 16 residues. Per the germline V gene, CDR1 is SGHDN and CDR2 is FVKESK. The CDR3 nucleotides read TGTGCCAGCAGCCCCTTGGCGGGGGCCAGCTCCTACGAGCAGTACTTC. Encoded protein: CASSPLAGASSYEQYF.

This clone has more than one count but fewer than ten. This chain uses TRBV11-1 with TRBJ2-7, with D possibly being TRBD1 (5 bases). This CDR3 region has 13 residues. Germline V gene data show CDR1 as SGHAT and CDR2 as FQDESV (reference sequence). Deletions cut 4 bases from V and 4 bases from J, with 11 bases between. In DNA, the CDR3 is TGTGCCAGCAGCTCCAGGGATAGGTACGAGCAGTACTTC. Translating gives CASSSRDRYEQYF.

V gene TRBV5-5 combines with J gene TRBJ1-2; TRBD1 matches 7 bases. Germline V lookup: CDR1 SGHKS, CDR2 YYEKEE (reference sequence). Trimming removed 2 bases from V and 4 bases from J; junction bases left unmatched: 8. The CDR3 has 15 residues. The DNA for the CDR3 is TGTGCCAGCAGCTTCCGACAGGGCCCCCTCTATGGCTACACCTTC. Amino acids: CASSFRQGPLYGYTF.

J is TRBJ2-7 and V is TRBV6-5; tentatively, D is TRBD2 (6 bases). Germline CDR1 MNHEY, CDR2 SVGAGI. The CDR3 consists of 14 residues. V dropped 6 bases and J dropped 3 bases, with 15 bases sitting between them. The CDR3, as DNA: TGTGCCAGCAGCTCGACTAGGTCCCACTACGAGCAGTACTTC. It specifies CASSSTRSHYEQYF.

The V and J genes are TRBV9 and TRBJ2-7; 10 nucleotides agree with TRBD2. The CDR3 runs 17 residues. The germline V gene encodes CDR1 SGDLS and CDR2 YYNGEE. V gave up 3 bases and J gave up 0 bases; unmatched junction bases: 9. CDR3 loop: CASSGLTSGQSSYEQYF. CDR3 in DNA: TGTGCCAGCAGCGGGCTGACTAGCGGGCAGAGCTCCTACGAGCAGTACTTC.

This chain connects TRBV9 to TRBJ2-2, with D possibly being TRBD1 (6 bases). The CDR3 loop spans 13 amino acids. Looked up from germline, CDR1 is SGDLS and CDR2 is YYNGEE. The germline V and J ends were trimmed by 1 base and 6 bases, with 7 bases remaining between them. The CDR3 region has the DNA TGTGCCAGCAGCGTATACAGGGCCGGGGAGCTGTTTTTT. It codes for CASSVYRAGELFF.

The chain joins TRBV6-5 to TRBJ1-2; 8 bases line up with TRBD1. The trim removed 6 bases at V and 4 bases at J, leaving 1 base unmatched. The CDR3 has 12 residues. Germline loops: CDR1 MNHEY, CDR2 SVGAGI. This CDR3 is CASSGQGYGYTF. CDR3 nucleotides: TGTGCCAGCAGCGGACAGGGCTATGGCTACACCTTC.

The chain combines TRBV5-1 with TRBJ1-4, with 7 bases lining up with TRBD1. The CDR3 runs 14 residues. The ends lost 4 bases at V and 7 bases at J; junction bases unmatched: 7. Germline CDR1 is SGHRS and CDR2 is YFSETQ. The CDR3 loop reads CASSLGGAGEKLFF. CDR3 nucleotide sequence: TGCGCCAGCAGCCTAGGGGGCGCGGGTGAAAAACTGTTTTTT. Based on the CDR3 plus reference TRBV5-1 and TRBJ1-4, the full variable domain is KAGVTQTPRYLIKTRGQQVTLSCSPISGHRSVSWYQQTPGQGLQFLFEYFSETQRNKGNFPGRFSGRQFSNSRSEMNVSTLELGDSALYLCASSLGGAGEKLFFGSGTQLSVL.

The sample holds one count of this clone. This rearrangement joins TRBV7-8 to TRBJ2-7, with 8 nucleotides matching TRBD2. The V gene end was trimmed by 5 bases and the J gene end by 3 bases; junction bases not matched to a gene: 15. The CDR3 has 17 amino acids. The V gene's germline CDR1 is SGHVS and CDR2 FQNEAQ. The CDR3 sequence is CASSPRGGRGGRYEQYF. In DNA, the CDR3 is TGTGCCAGCAGCCCCCGGGGGGGTCGCGGGGGACGCTACGAGCAGTACTTC.

The chain has TRBV5-1 and TRBJ2-3, with D tentatively TRBD2 (7 bases). From germline, CDR1 is SGHRS and CDR2 YFSETQ. This CDR3 is built from 18 residues. Trimming took 0 bases from V and 4 from J, leaving 21 bases between them. As DNA, the CDR3 is TGCGCCAGCAGCTTGGAACTTCGACGGGGGGCCTACGCAGATACGCAGTATTTT. It is translated as CASSLELRRGAYADTQYF. Drawing the rest from reference TRBV5-1 and TRBJ2-3, the complete variable domain is KAGVTQTPRYLIKTRGQQVTLSCSPISGHRSVSWYQQTPGQGLQFLFEYFSETQRNKGNFPGRFSGRQFSNSRSEMNVSTLELGDSALYLCASSLELRRGAYADTQYFGPGTRLTVL.

This clone turned up a few times. The chain uses TRBV11-2 and TRBJ1-2; D unresolved. The CDR3 has 15 amino acids. Germline assignment: CDR1 SGHAT and CDR2 FQNNGV. Trimming left V 4 bases short and J 2 bases short, with 14 bases between. This CDR3 reads CASSSIPQWNYGYTF. Here the CDR3 DNA reads TGTGCCAGCAGCTCCATACCCCAGTGGAACTATGGCTACACCTTC.

The genes are TRBV6-2 or TRBV6-3 and TRBJ2-5, with 8 bases identical to TRBD2. The V gene end was trimmed by 6 bases and the J gene end by 7 bases; junction bases not matched to a gene: 7. CDR1 and CDR2 from the germline V gene are MNHEY and SVGEGT. CDR3 length equals 13 residues. In DNA form, the CDR3 reads TGTGCCAGCAGCCTGGGACTAGAGAGGACCCAGTACTTC. Translation gives CASSLGLERTQYF.

This clone is a singleton in its sample. The V call is TRBV5-4, the J call TRBJ1-1; TRBD1 aligns across 8 bases. V was clipped by 3 bases and J by 0 bases; unmatched bases: 4. The CDR3 length is 15 residues. Germline values: CDR1 SGHNT, CDR2 YYREEE (reference sequence). The CDR3 coding sequence is TGTGCCAGCAGCTCGGGACAGGCGATGAACACTGAAGCTTTCTTT. This gives the protein CASSSGQAMNTEAFF. The full variable domain, its missing parts supplied by reference TRBV5-4 and TRBJ1-1, is ETGVTQSPTHLIKTRGQQVTLRCSSQSGHNTVSWYQQALGQGPQFIFQYYREEENGRGNFPPRFSGLQFPNYSSELNVNALELDDSALYLCASSSGQAMNTEAFFGQGTRLTVV.

V and J are TRBV11-3 and TRBJ2-6; D might be TRBD2 (5 bases). This CDR3 comprises 16 residues. Trimming left V 1 base short and J 0 bases short, with 7 bases between. CDR1 is SGHNT, CDR2 YENEEA, per germline. This CDR3 is CASSLGRGSGANVLTF. CDR3 DNA sequence: TGTGCCAGCAGCTTAGGCCGGGGCTCTGGGGCCAACGTCCTGACTTTC.

This clone showed up just once. This rearrangement joins TRBV6-2 or TRBV6-3 to TRBJ1-6; 7 bases are a match to TRBD1. CDR3 length: 15 residues. V dropped 2 bases and J dropped 11; count of bases not matched to a gene: 9. Per the germline V gene, CDR1 is MNHEY and CDR2 is SVGEGT. CDR3 loop: CASSYPSGGMAPLHF. CDR3 nucleotides: TGTGCCAGCAGTTACCCTTCAGGGGGGATGGCACCCCTCCACTTT.

There are many counts of this clone. The chain is built from TRBV6-5 and TRBJ1-2; D is undetermined. V shed 2 bases and J shed 5 bases, with 15 bases lying between them. The CDR3 is 15 amino acids. Germline V gene lookup returns CDR1 MNHEY and CDR2 SVGAGI. CDR3 sequence: CASSYEAPNLYGYTF. For the CDR3, the DNA is TGTGCCAGCAGTTACGAGGCTCCGAACTTGTATGGCTACACCTTC.